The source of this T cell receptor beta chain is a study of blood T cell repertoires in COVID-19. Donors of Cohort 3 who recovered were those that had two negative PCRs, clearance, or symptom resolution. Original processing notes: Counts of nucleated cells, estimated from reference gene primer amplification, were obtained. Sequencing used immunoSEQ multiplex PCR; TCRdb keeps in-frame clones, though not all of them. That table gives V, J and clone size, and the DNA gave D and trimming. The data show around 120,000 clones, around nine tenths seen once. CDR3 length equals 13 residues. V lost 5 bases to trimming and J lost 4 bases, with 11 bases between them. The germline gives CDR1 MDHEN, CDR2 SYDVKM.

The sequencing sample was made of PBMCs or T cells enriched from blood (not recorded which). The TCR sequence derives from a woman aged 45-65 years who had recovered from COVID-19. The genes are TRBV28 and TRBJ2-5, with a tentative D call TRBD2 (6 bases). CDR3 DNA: TGTGCCAGCAGTCACGATAGCGGAGAGACCCAGTACTTC. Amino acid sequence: CASSHDSGETQYF.